This entry concerns a single T cell receptor (beta chain). This specimen belongs to a study of T cells in Graves' hyperthyroidism and ophthalmopathy. Amplified TCR beta CDR3 regions derived from RNA transcripts. When the TCR CDR3 underwent first-round RT-PCR, the HTBI primer set was used. TCRdb re-derived calls from the multiplex PCR reads in MiXCR, one entry per CDR3 protein. The table lists fewer than 400,000 distinct CDR3 sequences, over 15% of them singletons. Trimming shortened V by 7 bases and J by 0 bases, and 18 bases separated the two germline ends. The V gene's germline CDR1 is MNHNS and CDR2 SASEGT. The CDR3 runs 16 residues. Used for diagnoses were clinical symptoms, serum thyroxine and TRAb, thyroid ultrasound and orbital computed tomography.

This clonotype was sampled from a young man with Graves' hyperthyroidism. The chain is built from TRBV6-1 and TRBJ1-2, with a weak D call TRBD1 (5 bases). The sequenced sample was blood. The CDR3 protein is CASNPGRGWANYGYTF. The CDR3 region has the DNA TGTGCCAGCAACCCCGGGAGGGGCTGGGCTAACTATGGCTACACCTTC.